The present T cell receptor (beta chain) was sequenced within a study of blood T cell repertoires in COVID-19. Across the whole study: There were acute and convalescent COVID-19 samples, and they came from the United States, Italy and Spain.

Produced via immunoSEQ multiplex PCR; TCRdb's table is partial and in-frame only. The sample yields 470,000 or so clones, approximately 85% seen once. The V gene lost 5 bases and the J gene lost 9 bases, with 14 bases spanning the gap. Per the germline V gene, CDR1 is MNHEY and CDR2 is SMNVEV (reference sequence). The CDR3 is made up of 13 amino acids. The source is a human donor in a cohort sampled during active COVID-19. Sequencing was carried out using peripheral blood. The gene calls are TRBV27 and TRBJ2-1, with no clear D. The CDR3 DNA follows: TGTGCCAGCAGTCCCGGGTCATTCCTTGAGCAGTTCTTC. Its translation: CASSPGSFLEQFF.